This T cell receptor (beta chain) was retrieved from a study of regulatory T cells in long-lasting Graves disease. Broader study findings: Not thyroid tissue but only peripheral blood was studied. When disease was persistent, TRBV28, TRBJ1-2 and TRBJ2-5 were the favored segments. Small numbers of samples may have cut accuracy.

The sample's time point: newly diagnosed GD, antithyroid drugs for less than 3 months. PBMC RNA served as the TCR library source. CDR1 DFQATT and CDR2 SNEGSKA come from the germline V gene (reference sequence). The CDR3 contains 14 residues. V lost 2 bases, J lost 5 bases, and 15 bases lay in between. HTBI primers from iRepertoire and Arm-PCR of CDR3 regions yielded the TCR beta libraries. TCRdb re-derived calls from the multiplex PCR reads in MiXCR, one entry per CDR3 protein. Here the sample spans 200,000 to 250,000 distinct CDR3 sequences, less than 20% being singletons. Points on this clonotype: Antigen specificity is unknown.

These same records also appear under a second study, on T cells in Graves' hyperthyroidism and ophthalmopathy. Per that paper: Diagnoses were made from clinical symptoms, serum measures (thyroxine and TRAb), thyroid ultrasound and orbital computed tomography.

This chain connects TRBV20-1 to TRBJ1-1; no clear D. The source was peripheral blood mononuclear cells (PBMCs), collected at new diagnosis, from a patient treated with antithyroid drugs. The receptor was derived from a woman in her 30s with Graves disease. CDR3 DNA sequence: TGCAGTGCTAGAAATCAGATTGGGAATACTGAAGCTTTCTTT. Its translation: CSARNQIGNTEAFF.